The 25 T cell receptor beta chains listed next were all sequenced from one sample in a study of OX40 agonist ivuxolimab in advanced cancers. Only in-frame clones appear in the TCRdb table, and some are missing; sequencing was by immunoSEQ multiplex PCR. The sample contains about 62,000 clones, 81% of which appear only once. The sequenced sample was CD4+ or CD8+ T cells sorted from blood, obtained in a trial of the OX40 agonist ivuxolimab. The receptors shown here come from an adult with an advanced solid tumor such as melanoma, head and neck, liver or kidney cancer.

This sequence joins TRBV5-1 and TRBJ2-7; D may be TRBD1 (6 bases). This CDR3 has 14 amino acids. CDR1 SGHRS and CDR2 YFSETQ come from the germline V gene. V was pared by 4 bases and J by 5 bases, with 16 bases between. The CDR3 nucleotides are TGCGCCAGCAGCGCCCGAACAGGGTCGAACGAGCAGTACTTC. It codes for CASSARTGSNEQYF. Full variable domain (outside the CDR3, taken from reference TRBV5-1 and TRBJ2-7): KAGVTQTPRYLIKTRGQQVTLSCSPISGHRSVSWYQQTPGQGLQFLFEYFSETQRNKGNFPGRFSGRQFSNSRSEMNVSTLELGDSALYLCASSARTGSNEQYFGPGTRLTVT.

By its share, this clone is medium-sized. For the CDR3, the DNA is TGCGCCAGCAGCCAAGTCAGGGAGGTTGGCTACACCTTC. Protein sequence: CASSQVREVGYTF. V and J are TRBV4-1 and TRBJ1-2; D is possibly TRBD1 (5 bases). The CDR3 totals 13 residues. V was pared by 1 base and J by 7 bases, with 10 bases between. Per the germline V gene, CDR1 is MGHRA and CDR2 is YSYEKL.

This chain joins TRBV4-2 and TRBJ1-1; the D is unclear. V lost 3 bases and J 3 bases, leaving 14 bases between the germline ends. This CDR3 comprises 15 residues. The V gene's germline CDR1 is LGHNA and CDR2 YNFKEQ. As DNA, the CDR3 is TGTGCCAGCAGCCAGGGGTCCGCTACGGACACTGAAGCTTTCTTT. Translating it yields CASSQGSATDTEAFF.

V usage is TRBV20-1 and J usage is TRBJ1-2; D call uncertain. This CDR3 is built from 11 residues. V lost 5 bases, J lost 1 base, and 5 bases lay in between. The germline CDR1 and CDR2 sequences are DFQATT and SNEGSKA (reference sequence). CDR3 bases: TGCAGTGCTGGGAGTAACTATGGCTACACCTTC. Protein sequence: CSAGSNYGYTF.

The V call is TRBV7-2, the J call TRBJ1-2; no definite D call. Germline V gene lookup returns CDR1 SGHTA and CDR2 FQGNSA. This CDR3 has 15 amino acids. V shed 3 bases and J shed 4 bases, with 15 bases lying between them. Here the CDR3 reads CASSLPAANLYGYTF. CDR3 DNA: TGTGCCAGCAGCTTGCCTGCAGCTAACCTCTATGGCTACACCTTC.

V is TRBV5-4 and J is TRBJ2-1; D might be TRBD1 (6 bases). CDR1 and CDR2 from the germline V gene are SGHNT and YYREEE (reference sequence). This CDR3 comprises 15 residues. V was clipped by 4 bases and J by 5 bases, with 16 bases between them. The CDR3 DNA sequence: TGTGCCAGCAGCCATCGGGACACGACTAACAATGAGCAGTTCTTC. It encodes CASSHRDTTNNEQFF. The full variable domain, its missing parts supplied by reference TRBV5-4 and TRBJ2-1, is ETGVTQSPTHLIKTRGQQVTLRCSSQSGHNTVSWYQQALGQGPQFIFQYYREEENGRGNFPPRFSGLQFPNYSSELNVNALELDDSALYLCASSHRDTTNNEQFFGPGTRLTVL.

This chain links TRBV11-2 with TRBJ1-2; D call uncertain. Germline-derived CDR1 and CDR2 are SGHAT and FQNNGV. This CDR3 is 15 amino acids long. The V end lost 0 bases, the J end lost 4 bases, and 12 bases lay between the germline ends. The chain's CDR3 is CASSLDFGISYGYTF. CDR3 DNA: TGTGCCAGCAGCTTAGACTTTGGCATCAGCTATGGCTACACCTTC.

The V gene is TRBV5-1, the J gene TRBJ1-6; D is perhaps TRBD1 (5 bases). CDR3 length: 15 amino acids. The V gene lost 5 bases and the J gene lost 0 bases, with 9 bases spanning the gap. Germline V lookup: CDR1 SGHRS, CDR2 YFSETQ. The CDR3 loop is CASRPGSSYNSPLHF. The DNA of the CDR3 is TGCGCCAGCAGGCCAGGGAGCTCCTATAATTCACCCCTCCACTTT. Drawing the rest from reference TRBV5-1 and TRBJ1-6, the complete variable domain is KAGVTQTPRYLIKTRGQQVTLSCSPISGHRSVSWYQQTPGQGLQFLFEYFSETQRNKGNFPGRFSGRQFSNSRSEMNVSTLELGDSALYLCASRPGSSYNSPLHFGNGTRLTVT.

The chain's CDR3 is CASSAQEGSPLHF. The CDR3 DNA reads TGTGCCAGCAGTGCCCAGGAAGGGTCACCCCTCCACTTT. V usage is TRBV2 and J usage is TRBJ1-6; D uncertain. CDR1 and CDR2 (germline): SNHLY, FYNNEI. CDR3 size: 13 residues. The V end lost 4 bases, the J end lost 10 bases, and 11 bases lay between the germline ends.

V and J are TRBV6-1 and TRBJ1-4; a weak D match, TRBD1 (5 bases). The ends were cut back, 4 bases at V and 3 bases at J, with 12 bases in the middle. From germline, CDR1 is MNHNS and CDR2 SASEGT. CDR3 length: 15 amino acids. CDR3 loop: CASSANRRSNEKLFF. For the CDR3, the DNA is TGTGCCAGCAGTGCCAACAGGAGGTCTAATGAAAAACTGTTTTTT.

This chain joins TRBV5-1 and TRBJ1-2, with TRBD1 matching over 7 bases. Germline V gene sequence: CDR1 SGHRS, CDR2 YFSETQ. The CDR3 extends over 14 amino acids. V dropped 3 bases and J dropped 7; count of bases not matched to a gene: 9. In DNA form, the CDR3 reads TGCGCCAGCAGCTCTGACAGGGCTTATGGTGGCTACACCTTC. Translated, it gives CASSSDRAYGGYTF.

The V gene is TRBV6-1, the J gene TRBJ1-2; possible D gene TRBD1, 5 bases. Trimming removed 7 bases from V and 7 bases from J, with 22 bases in between. The length of the CDR3 is 15 residues. Germline lookup yields CDR1 MNHNS and CDR2 SASEGT. CDR3 sequence reads: CASTGGVLFKGGYTF. In DNA form, the CDR3 reads TGTGCCAGCACCGGGGGGGTGTTGTTTAAGGGTGGCTACACCTTC.

The chain links TRBV7-9 to TRBJ1-6, with D possibly being TRBD1 (5 bases). The germline gives CDR1 SEHNR, CDR2 FQNEAQ (reference sequence). The length of the CDR3 is 14 residues. V lost 1 base and J 8 bases, leaving 9 bases between the germline ends. As DNA, the CDR3 is TGTGCCAGCAGCTTAGAAGCAGGGTATTCACCCCTCCACTTT. Translating it yields CASSLEAGYSPLHF. The full variable domain, with the rest looked up from reference TRBV7-9 and TRBJ1-6, is DTGVSQNPRHKITKRGQNVTFRCDPISEHNRLYWYRQTLGQGPEFLTYFQNEAQLEKSRLLSDRFSAERPKGSFSTLEIQRTEQGDSAMYLCASSLEAGYSPLHFGNGTRLTVT.

The gene calls are TRBV6-1 and TRBJ2-3, with TRBD2 matching over 8 bases. Unmatched junction bases numbered 11, after V lost 4 bases and J lost 5 bases. The V gene's germline CDR1 is MNHNS and CDR2 SASEGT. The CDR3 runs to 16 residues. The CDR3 DNA sequence: TGTGCCAGCAGTGTCGGGGGGGTCGGCCAGGGAGATACGCAGTATTTT. Encoded protein: CASSVGGVGQGDTQYF.

This sequence joins TRBV28 and TRBJ1-1; TRBD1 is a possible D gene (5 bases). Between the trimmed V and J ends, which lost 3 bases and 6 bases, there was a span of 14 bases. CDR3 length: 14 residues. The germline gives CDR1 MDHEN, CDR2 SYDVKM. The CDR3 DNA sequence: TGTGCCAGCAGTTTCTTCGGGACTTCGGCTGAAGCTTTCTTT. This gives the protein CASSFFGTSAEAFF.

The chain employs TRBV5-4 and TRBJ1-4; possible D gene TRBD1, 5 bases. The germline V gene has CDR1 SGHNT and CDR2 YYREEE (reference sequence). Deletions cut 4 bases from V and 7 bases from J, with 17 bases between. The CDR3 runs 15 residues. The CDR3 is CASSISGSGFEKLFF. The CDR3 nucleotides are TGTGCCAGCAGCATCTCCGGGTCAGGGTTTGAAAAACTGTTTTTT.

This chain joins TRBV4-2 and TRBJ1-1, with 7 positions matching TRBD1. The germline gives CDR1 LGHNA, CDR2 YNFKEQ. Trimming cost V 2 bases and J 4 bases; bases outside gene matches: 7. CDR3 size: 15 residues. The CDR3 DNA reads TGTGCCAGCAGCCAAACCGGGACAGCTGTCACTGAAGCTTTCTTT. Translation: CASSQTGTAVTEAFF.

The CDR3 DNA is TGTGCCAGCAGCTTGGGAATGGGCGAAAAACTGTTTTTT. Its translation: CASSLGMGEKLFF. The rearrangement links TRBV7-6 to TRBJ1-4, with D unresolved. Trimming removed 3 bases from V and 8 bases from J, with 10 bases in between. This CDR3 is built from 13 residues. Looked up from germline, CDR1 is SGHVS and CDR2 is FNYEAQ.

This clone was seen more than once but under ten times. The genes are TRBV7-2 and TRBJ1-6, with D maybe TRBD1 (5 bases). The V and J ends lost 5 bases and 6 bases respectively, with 14 bases between them. This CDR3 is 15 amino acids long. Germline loops: CDR1 SGHTA, CDR2 FQGNSA. The DNA for the CDR3 is TGTGCCAGCAGCGAAAGGGGTTGGGCTAATTCACCCCTCCACTTT. Protein: CASSERGWANSPLHF.

The chain carries TRBV9 and TRBJ2-7; perhaps TRBD1 as D (5 bases). This CDR3 is built from 14 residues. Germline CDR1 reads SGDLS; CDR2 reads YYNGEE. The germline V and J ends were trimmed by 0 bases and 4 bases, with 11 bases remaining between them. CDR3 coding DNA: TGTGCCAGCAGCGTAGATGGCAGGGCTTACGAGCAGTACTTC. As protein: CASSVDGRAYEQYF.

This clone was found many times. The chain recombines TRBV7-8 with TRBJ1-5; D not certain. The germline gives CDR1 SGHVS, CDR2 FQNEAQ. Trimming pared 5 bases from V and 1 base from J, leaving 6 bases between. CDR3 size: 13 residues. CDR3 residues: CASSAVSNQPQHF. DNA of the CDR3: TGTGCCAGCAGCGCGGTAAGCAATCAGCCCCAGCATTTT. The complete variable domain, with remaining parts taken from reference TRBV7-8 and TRBJ1-5, reads GAGVSQSPRYKVAKRGQDVALRCDPISGHVSLFWYQQALGQGPEFLTYFQNEAQLDKSGLPSDRFFAERPEGSVSTLKIQRTQQEDSAVYLCASSAVSNQPQHFGDGTRLSIL.

The chain links TRBV25-1 to TRBJ2-7, with D uncertain. This CDR3 contains 12 residues. Trimming pared 3 bases from V and 2 bases from J, leaving 5 bases between. Germline loops: CDR1 MGHDK, CDR2 SYGVNS. CDR3 loop: CASSDVTYEQYF. The CDR3 DNA reads TGTGCCAGCAGTGACGTTACCTACGAGCAGTACTTC.

The rearrangement joins TRBV5-1 to TRBJ1-2; D is unresolved. V was pared by 4 bases and J by 4 bases, with 11 bases between. This CDR3 comprises 13 residues. Germline CDR1 is SGHRS and CDR2 is YFSETQ. This CDR3 reads CASSQDLIYGYTF. The CDR3, as DNA: TGCGCCAGCAGCCAAGACTTAATCTATGGCTACACCTTC.

V gene TRBV5-6 combines with J gene TRBJ1-2, with D possibly being TRBD1 (5 bases). The CDR3 runs to 15 residues. Trimming removed 4 bases at V and 4 bases at J, with 17 bases between. Germline CDR1 and CDR2: SGHDT and YYEEEE. The CDR3 is CASSRSGGVGYGYTF. The CDR3 region has the DNA TGTGCCAGCAGCCGGAGCGGGGGTGTAGGCTATGGCTACACCTTC.

V is TRBV9 and J is TRBJ2-3; 13 bases are shared with TRBD2. The junction had 8 bases not matched to a gene; V was cut back by 4 bases and J by 0 bases. The CDR3 has 18 residues. The V gene's germline CDR1 is SGDLS and CDR2 YYNGEE. CDR3 DNA: TGTGCCAGCAGCAAAGGACTAGCGGGGGTGACTAGCACAGATACGCAGTATTTT. Its translation: CASSKGLAGVTSTDTQYF.